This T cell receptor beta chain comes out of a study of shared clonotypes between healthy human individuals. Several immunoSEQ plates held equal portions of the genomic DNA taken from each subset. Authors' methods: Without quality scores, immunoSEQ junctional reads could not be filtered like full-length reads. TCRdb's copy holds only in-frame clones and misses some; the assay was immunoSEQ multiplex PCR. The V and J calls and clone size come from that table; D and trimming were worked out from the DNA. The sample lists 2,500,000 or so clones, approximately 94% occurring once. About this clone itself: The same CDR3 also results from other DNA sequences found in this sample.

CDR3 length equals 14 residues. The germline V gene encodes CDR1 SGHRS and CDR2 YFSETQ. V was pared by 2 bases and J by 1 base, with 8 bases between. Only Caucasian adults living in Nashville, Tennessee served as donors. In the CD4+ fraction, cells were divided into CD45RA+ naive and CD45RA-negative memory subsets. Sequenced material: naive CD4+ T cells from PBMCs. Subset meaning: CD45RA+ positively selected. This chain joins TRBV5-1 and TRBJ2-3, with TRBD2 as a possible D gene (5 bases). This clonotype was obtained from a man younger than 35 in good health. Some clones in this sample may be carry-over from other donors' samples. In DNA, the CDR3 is TGCGCCAGCAGCTTCCCCGGGGGCACAGATACGCAGTATTTT. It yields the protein CASSFPGGTDTQYF.